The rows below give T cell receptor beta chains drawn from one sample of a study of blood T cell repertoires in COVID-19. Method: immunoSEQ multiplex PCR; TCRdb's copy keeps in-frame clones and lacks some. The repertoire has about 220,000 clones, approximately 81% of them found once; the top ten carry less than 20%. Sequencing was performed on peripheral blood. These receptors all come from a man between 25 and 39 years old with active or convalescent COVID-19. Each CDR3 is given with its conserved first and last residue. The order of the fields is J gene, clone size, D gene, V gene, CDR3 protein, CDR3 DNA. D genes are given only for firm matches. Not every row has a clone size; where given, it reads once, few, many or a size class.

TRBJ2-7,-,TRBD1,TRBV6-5,CASRSPGQRTYF,TGTGCCAGCAGGTCACCGGGACAGCGTACGTACTTC
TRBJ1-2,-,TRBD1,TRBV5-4,CASSLVGTGNYGYTF,TGTGCCAGCAGCTTGGTTGGGACAGGGAACTATGGCTACACCTTC
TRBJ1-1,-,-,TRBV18,CASSPIGGTNTEAFF,TGTGCCAGCTCACCGATCGGAGGGACCAACACTGAAGCTTTCTTT
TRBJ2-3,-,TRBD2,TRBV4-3,CASRERLAGVADTQYF,TGCGCCAGCAGAGAGAGACTAGCGGGAGTGGCAGATACGCAGTATTTT
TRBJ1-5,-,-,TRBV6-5,CASSYSGAVQPQHF,TGTGCCAGCAGTTACTCGGGGGCGGTTCAGCCCCAGCATTTT
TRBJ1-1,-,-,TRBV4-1,CASSQRQALNTEAFF,TGCGCCAGCAGCCAAAGGCAAGCGTTGAACACTGAAGCTTTCTTT
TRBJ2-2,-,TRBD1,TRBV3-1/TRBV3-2,CASSLGQTTGELFF,TGTGCCAGCAGCCTGGGACAGACTACCGGGGAGCTGTTTTTT
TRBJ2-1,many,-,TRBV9,CASTRDSKDEQFF,TGTGCCAGCACCAGGGACTCCAAAGATGAGCAGTTCTTC
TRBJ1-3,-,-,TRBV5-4,CASSRGGTQRSGNTIYF,TGTGCCAGCAGCCGGGGTGGGACACAGCGCTCTGGAAACACCATATATTTT
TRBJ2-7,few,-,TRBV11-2,CASSLGSYEQYF,TGTGCCAGCAGCTTAGGGAGCTACGAGCAGTACTTC
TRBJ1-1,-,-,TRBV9,CASSPTTGQGLLTEAFF,TGTGCCAGCAGCCCGACCACAGGGCAGGGCTTACTTACTGAAGCTTTCTTT
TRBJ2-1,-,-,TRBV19,CASSIPPFSGQPNEQFF,TGTGCCAGTAGTATACCACCCTTTTCGGGACAACCCAATGAGCAGTTCTTC
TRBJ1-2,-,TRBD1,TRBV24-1,CATSDPGQGHGYTF,TGTGCCACCAGTGACCCGGGACAGGGACATGGCTACACCTTC
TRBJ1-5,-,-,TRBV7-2,CASSLAGAGNQPQHF,TGTGCCAGCAGCTTAGCTGGGGCTGGCAATCAGCCCCAGCATTTT
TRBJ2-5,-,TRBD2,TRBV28,CASGDGPSGAQETQYF,TGTGCCAGCGGCGACGGTCCCAGCGGGGCCCAAGAGACCCAGTACTTC
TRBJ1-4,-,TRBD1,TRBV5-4,CASSLETGPNEKLFF,TGTGCCAGCAGCTTGGAGACAGGGCCTAATGAAAAACTGTTTTTT
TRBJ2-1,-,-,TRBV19,CASRSGFDEQFF,TGTGCCAGTAGATCGGGGTTCGATGAGCAGTTCTTC